One and the same sample provided the 20 T cell receptor beta chains below, sequenced in a study of blood T cell repertoires in COVID-19. Method: immunoSEQ multiplex PCR; TCRdb's copy keeps in-frame clones and lacks some. The table has some 220,000 clones, roughly 85% seen once. Sequenced sample: peripheral blood. These receptors were taken from a woman between 65 and 79 years old with COVID-19, enrolled during active disease.

The chain employs TRBV20-1 and TRBJ1-2, with D possibly being TRBD1 (6 bases). The CDR3 loop spans 11 amino acids. The V gene's germline CDR1 is DFQATT and CDR2 SNEGSKA (reference sequence). The V end lost 7 bases, the J end lost 4 bases, and 10 bases lay between the germline ends. The CDR3 DNA sequence: TGCAGTGTTGGGGGCGGCTATGGCTACACCTTC. As protein: CSVGGGYGYTF.

The rearrangement joins TRBV7-6 to TRBJ1-2, with 10 bases that match TRBD1. The germline gives CDR1 SGHVS, CDR2 FNYEAQ. The J segment lost 8 bases and the V segment lost 5 bases, leaving 14 bases of the junction unmatched. This CDR3 spans 16 amino acids. Written as DNA, the CDR3 is TGTGCCAGCAGCCCGTTTTCGAGACAGGGGGCCAGGGGCTACACCTTC. Its translation: CASSPFSRQGARGYTF.

This sequence joins TRBV4-3 and TRBJ1-2, with D tentatively TRBD1 (5 bases). This CDR3 is built from 13 residues. Looked up from germline, CDR1 is LGHNA and CDR2 is YSLEER. V was pared by 1 base and J by 7 bases, with 10 bases between. The CDR3 region is CASSQVIGVGYTF. For the CDR3, the DNA is TGCGCCAGCAGCCAAGTGATAGGGGTTGGCTACACCTTC.

The chain carries TRBV9 and TRBJ2-1; 8 positions agree with TRBD1. Germline V gives CDR1 SGDLS, CDR2 YYNGEE. V shed 1 base and J 6 bases; nucleotides not matched to a gene: 9. The CDR3 is 16 amino acids. For the CDR3, the DNA is TGTGCCAGCAGCGTATATGAGACAGGGGTCGGCAATGAGCAGTTCTTC. It yields the protein CASSVYETGVGNEQFF.

For this clone: An end of the junction does not agree with germline; a read error may underlie this. V and J are TRBV7-7 and TRBJ2-1; perhaps TRBD2 as D (7 bases). The CDR3 is 13 residues long. Germline V gene lookup returns CDR1 SSHAT and CDR2 FNYEAQ (reference sequence). This CDR3 is CASSANGGREQFF. The CDR3 region has the DNA TGTGCTAGCAGCGCTAACGGGGGGCGGGAGCAGTTCTTC.

This chain links TRBV7-2 with TRBJ2-5; maybe TRBD1 (6 bases). The length of the CDR3 is 13 residues. Trimming shortened V by 5 bases and J by 5 bases, and 12 bases separated the two germline ends. Per germline, CDR1 SGHTA and CDR2 FQGNSA. CDR3 sequence: CASSPGQLETQYF. The CDR3 coding sequence is TGTGCCAGCAGCCCAGGACAGCTGGAGACCCAGTACTTC.

This clone has just a few counts. The chain carries TRBV19 and TRBJ1-1, with 8 bases that match TRBD1. This CDR3 has 14 amino acids. Germline V gives CDR1 LNHDA, CDR2 SQIVND (reference sequence). Unmatched junction bases numbered 5, after V lost 4 bases and J lost 4 bases. Here the CDR3 reads CASSTGGEVTEAFF. In nucleotides, the CDR3 is TGTGCCAGTAGTACAGGGGGCGAAGTCACTGAAGCTTTCTTT.

The chain recombines TRBV9 with TRBJ2-2; a weak D match, TRBD1 (5 bases). CDR1 is SGDLS, CDR2 YYNGEE, per germline. The CDR3 spans 13 residues. Trimming removed 3 bases from V and 7 bases from J, with 10 bases in between. Here the CDR3 reads CASSADTVGELFF. The DNA of the CDR3 is TGTGCCAGCAGCGCGGACACAGTCGGGGAGCTGTTTTTT.

The chain employs TRBV6-6 and TRBJ1-1, with 7 bases that match TRBD1. CDR1 and CDR2 from the germline V gene are MNHNY and SVGAGI (reference sequence). Trimming at V came to 0 bases and at J to 10 bases, leaving 11 bases not matched to a gene. This CDR3 has 15 residues. CDR3 sequence (DNA): TGTGCCAGCAGTTACTCGCGGGACAGCTTATTCGGAGCTTTCTTT. It yields the protein CASSYSRDSLFGAFF.

This clone was counted only a few times. The chain couples TRBV5-1 to TRBJ2-2, with 10 bases identical to TRBD2. The J segment lost 0 bases and the V segment lost 3 bases, leaving 11 bases of the junction unmatched. The CDR3 sequence is 19 residues long. CDR1 SGHRS and CDR2 YFSETQ come from the germline V gene. CDR3 nucleotides: TGCGCCAGCAGCTCGGGGTGGCTAGCGGGAGCCTCGAACACCGGGGAGCTGTTTTTT. This sequence encodes CASSSGWLAGASNTGELFF.

The genes are TRBV4-3 and TRBJ1-2, with D unresolved. The CDR3 is 15 residues long. V was shortened by 0 bases and J by 7 bases, with 15 bases between the two germline ends. Per the germline V gene, CDR1 is LGHNA and CDR2 is YSLEER. This chain's CDR3 is CASSQDPAGSGGYTF. In DNA, the CDR3 is TGCGCCAGCAGCCAAGATCCCGCGGGGAGCGGTGGCTACACCTTC.

DNA for the CDR3: TGTGCCAGCAGGGACAGGGGGGCCTACGAGCAGTACTTC. It specifies CASRDRGAYEQYF. V is TRBV2 and J is TRBJ2-7; the match to TRBD1 covers 10 bases. The germline CDR1 and CDR2 sequences are SNHLY and FYNNEI. V trimming: 6 bases; J trimming: 2 bases; junction bases outside the gene matches: 1. The CDR3 has 13 amino acids.

Here the CDR3 reads CAISESIEREGPIYF. In DNA, the CDR3 is TGTGCCATCAGTGAGTCGATCGAGAGAGAGGGCCCCATATATTTT. V and J are TRBV10-3 and TRBJ1-3; D remains unclear. The CDR3 has 15 amino acids. The V gene lost 0 bases and the J gene lost 11 bases, with 17 bases spanning the gap. Per germline, CDR1 ENHRY and CDR2 SYGVKD.

The chain employs TRBV6-4 and TRBJ2-2, with D possibly matching TRBD2 (6 bases). Germline V CDR1 and CDR2: MRHNA, SNTAGT. The ends were cut back, 7 bases at V and 1 base at J, with 10 bases in the middle. The CDR3 is 14 residues long. CDR3 bases: TGTGCCAGCATGAGGGAGGAGAACACCGGGGAGCTGTTTTTT. Translated: CASMREENTGELFF.

This sequence joins TRBV15 and TRBJ2-7; D not resolved. Germline CDR1 is LNHNV and CDR2 is YYDKDF (reference sequence). Trimming took off 0 bases at V and 4 bases at J, with 13 bases between the two ends. The CDR3 spans 15 residues. The CDR3 coding sequence is TGTGCCACCAGCAGAGAATTGGGTGTGGAGTACGAGCAGTACTTC. It specifies CATSRELGVEYEQYF.

J is TRBJ2-1 and V is TRBV19, with TRBD1 as a possible D gene (6 bases). This CDR3 region has 14 residues. The V and J ends lost 2 bases and 7 bases respectively, with 12 bases between them. Germline CDR1 reads LNHDA; CDR2 reads SQIVND (reference sequence). CDR3 nucleotide sequence: TGTGCCAGTAGTATATGGACAGAAAATAATGAGCAGTTCTTC. Its translation is CASSIWTENNEQFF. Full variable domain (missing parts from reference TRBV19 and TRBJ2-1): DGGITQSPKYLFRKEGQNVTLSCEQNLNHDAMYWYRQDPGQGLRLIYYSQIVNDFQKGDIAEGYSVSREKKESFPLTVTSAQKNPTAFYLCASSIWTENNEQFFGPGTRLTVL.

The chain employs TRBV4-3 and TRBJ2-3; D might be TRBD1 (6 bases). Germline lookup yields CDR1 LGHNA and CDR2 YSLEER. V lost 5 bases and J 0 bases, leaving 12 bases between the germline ends. This CDR3 has 15 residues. The CDR3 here is CASSSGVQSTDTQYF. Here the CDR3 DNA reads TGCGCCAGCAGCTCAGGGGTCCAAAGCACAGATACGCAGTATTTT.

The table lists this clone with a few counts. This chain joins TRBV27 and TRBJ2-1; D is perhaps TRBD2 (6 bases). Germline values: CDR1 MNHEY, CDR2 SMNVEV (reference sequence). This CDR3 spans 12 amino acids. Trimming took off 8 bases at V and 9 bases at J, with 14 bases between the two ends. CDR3 amino acids: CASGVGGSEQFF. The CDR3 nucleotides are TGTGCCAGCGGGGTGGGGGGTAGTGAGCAGTTCTTC.

The rearrangement links TRBV19 to TRBJ1-4, with TRBD1 matching 9 bases. V shed 5 bases, J shed 5 bases, and the junction held 6 bases outside the gene matches. The CDR3 is 15 amino acids. CDR1 and CDR2 from the germline V gene are LNHDA and SQIVND (reference sequence). CDR3 residues: CASSLWDRVNEKLFF. The CDR3 DNA sequence: TGTGCCAGTAGTCTATGGGACAGGGTGAATGAAAAACTGTTTTTT.

The chain has TRBV24-1 and TRBJ1-2; D is perhaps TRBD1 (5 bases). Per germline, CDR1 KGHDR and CDR2 SFDVKD. CDR3 length: 16 residues. Trimming removed 4 bases at V and 4 bases at J, with 18 bases between. CDR3 coding DNA: TGTGCCACCAGTGACCCGGGCAGGGAGGTTCTCTATGGCTACACCTTC. Translation gives CATSDPGREVLYGYTF.